The 29 T cell receptor beta chains below come from one sample, sequenced in a study of cytomegalovirus exposure and HLA in healthy donors. The PCR used 60 Vbeta and 13 Jbeta primers. Method: immunoSEQ multiplex PCR; TCRdb's copy keeps in-frame clones and lacks some. The sample contains around 130,000 clones, roughly four fifths of which appear only once. Sequencing was performed on PBMCs. These receptor sequences come from a man aged 25-45 years in good health and CMV-seronegative.

The table lists this clone with a few counts. The chain links TRBV28 to TRBJ2-3; D might be TRBD1 (5 bases). Per the germline V gene, CDR1 is MDHEN and CDR2 is SYDVKM. This CDR3 is built from 15 residues. Trimming pared 3 bases from V and 0 bases from J, leaving 10 bases between. The chain's CDR3 is CASSFAGHSTDTQYF. The DNA of the CDR3 is TGTGCCAGCAGTTTCGCCGGACACAGCACAGATACGCAGTATTTT.

This clone was seen a single time. For the CDR3, the DNA is TGTGCCAGCTCACCACGGCGAGCGACTACTACCTACGAGCAGTACTTC. The encoded protein is CASSPRRATTTYEQYF. The rearrangement uses TRBV18 and TRBJ2-7; a possible D gene is TRBD2 (5 bases). From germline, CDR1 is KGHSH and CDR2 LQKENI. The CDR3 has 16 residues. Trimming shortened V by 1 base and J by 2 bases, and 15 bases separated the two germline ends.

The chain couples TRBV4-3 to TRBJ2-7, with TRBD1 as a possible D gene (5 bases). Trimming took 1 base from V and 1 from J, leaving 11 bases between them. This CDR3 has 15 residues. Germline-derived CDR1 and CDR2 are LGHNA and YSLEER. The CDR3 sequence is CASSQAQGGSYEQYF. The CDR3 DNA follows: TGCGCCAGCAGCCAAGCCCAGGGCGGATCCTACGAGCAGTACTTC.

The rearrangement links TRBV6-5 to TRBJ2-7, with 8 bases identical to TRBD2. The CDR3 has 14 amino acids. The trim removed 6 bases at V and 4 bases at J, leaving 8 bases unmatched. The V gene's germline CDR1 is MNHEY and CDR2 SVGAGI. In nucleotides, the CDR3 is TGTGCCAGCAGAACTAGCGGAACAAAGTACGAGCAGTACTTC. Its translation: CASRTSGTKYEQYF.

This clone was seen only a few times. This rearrangement joins TRBV28 to TRBJ1-2, with D possibly matching TRBD1 (6 bases). The germline V and J ends were trimmed by 5 bases and 4 bases, with 17 bases remaining between them. Germline V gene sequence: CDR1 MDHEN, CDR2 SYDVKM. This CDR3 is 15 amino acids long. The CDR3 protein is CASSPSVGGPYGYTF. The DNA for the CDR3 is TGTGCCAGCAGTCCGTCGGTGGGGGGGCCCTATGGCTACACCTTC.

The rearrangement uses TRBV2 and TRBJ2-7, with D perhaps TRBD2 (5 bases). Germline V gene lookup returns CDR1 SNHLY and CDR2 FYNNEI. Between the trimmed V and J ends, which lost 5 bases and 7 bases, there was a span of 18 bases. The CDR3 extends over 14 amino acids. The CDR3 DNA reads as TGTGCCAGCAGTTTCGTCGAGGGTTCGGGAGAGCAGTACTTC. Translated, it gives CASSFVEGSGEQYF.

This sequence joins TRBV27 and TRBJ2-5; D unresolved. Germline V gene data show CDR1 as MNHEY and CDR2 as SMNVEV (reference sequence). V was pared by 3 bases and J by 2 bases, with 13 bases between. CDR3 length equals 15 residues. The CDR3 loop is CASSFLGLGQETQYF. In nucleotides, the CDR3 is TGTGCCAGCAGTTTTCTGGGCTTGGGTCAAGAGACCCAGTACTTC.

This clone was observed a handful of times. V usage is TRBV29-1 and J usage is TRBJ2-3; D might be TRBD1 (5 bases). CDR3 size: 13 residues. Germline-derived CDR1 and CDR2 are SQVTM and ANQGSEA. V was cut by 6 bases and J by 2 bases, with 12 bases left in between. In DNA, the CDR3 is TGCAGCGTAGGGCCAGGGAACACAGATACGCAGTATTTT. Protein product: CSVGPGNTDTQYF.

Of note for this clone: A read error may account for a junction end that differs from germline. The chain recombines TRBV19 with TRBJ2-3, with TRBD2 matching 10 bases. Per the germline V gene, CDR1 is LNHDA and CDR2 is SQIVND (reference sequence). This CDR3 is built from 14 residues. CDR3 loop: CASRERGGTDTQYF. The CDR3 DNA sequence: TGTGCCAGTAGGGAGCGGGGGGGCACGGATACGCAGTATTTT. Supplemented by reference TRBV19 and TRBJ2-3, the full variable domain reads DGGITQSPKYLFRKEGQNVTLSCEQNLNHDAMYWYRQDPGQGLRLIYYSQIVNDFQKGDIAEGYSVSREKKESFPLTVTSAQKNPTAFYLCASRERGGTDTQYFGPGTRLTVL.

V and J are TRBV6-1 and TRBJ2-7; D not resolved. The CDR3 totals 13 residues. V was trimmed by 3 bases and J by 3 bases, leaving 9 bases between them. Per the germline V gene, CDR1 is MNHNS and CDR2 is SASEGT. CDR3 sequence (DNA): TGTGCCAGCAGTGATACCAGGAACTACGAGCAGTACTTC. Its translation is CASSDTRNYEQYF.

This chain uses TRBV9 with TRBJ2-2; D perhaps matches TRBD1 (6 bases). Trimming removed 4 bases from V and 2 bases from J, with 12 bases in between. The germline CDR1 and CDR2 sequences are SGDLS and YYNGEE. This CDR3 is 15 amino acids long. CDR3 loop: CASSYRGGNTGELFF. The DNA of the CDR3 is TGTGCCAGCAGCTACCGAGGGGGTAACACCGGGGAGCTGTTTTTT.

The table lists this clone with a few counts. The genes are TRBV6-1 and TRBJ2-5, with TRBD2 matching over 10 bases. The length of the CDR3 is 16 residues. With V trimmed by 4 bases and J by 2 bases, 7 bases remained unmatched. The V gene's germline CDR1 is MNHNS and CDR2 SASEGT. CDR3 sequence: CASSGISGLAQETQYF. CDR3 in DNA: TGTGCCAGCAGTGGAATTTCGGGACTAGCGCAAGAGACCCAGTACTTC.

This clone was observed a handful of times. The genes are TRBV2 and TRBJ2-1, with 8 bases matching TRBD2. J was trimmed by 1 base and V by 4 bases; bases with no gene match: 3. Germline V gene sequence: CDR1 SNHLY, CDR2 FYNNEI. This CDR3 spans 15 amino acids. CDR3 nucleotides: TGTGCCAGCAGTGTAAGCGGGAGTTCCTACAATGAGCAGTTCTTC. This codes for CASSVSGSSYNEQFF.

V is TRBV25-1 and J is TRBJ1-6; D may be TRBD1 (5 bases). The V gene's germline CDR1 is MGHDK and CDR2 SYGVNS. CDR3 length equals 16 residues. The V and J ends lost 4 bases and 7 bases respectively, with 17 bases between them. Here the CDR3 reads CASSGGVLDNNSPLHF. CDR3 nucleotide sequence: TGTGCCAGCAGTGGGGGGGTTTTAGATAACAATTCACCCCTCCACTTT.

The rearrangement links TRBV4-1 to TRBJ1-5; D is perhaps TRBD1 (6 bases). Germline lookup yields CDR1 MGHRA and CDR2 YSYEKL. The CDR3 is 14 amino acids. V lost 4 bases and J lost 4, with 11 bases in between. As DNA, the CDR3 is TGCGCCAGCAGCCTTACCACAGGGAATCAGCCCCAGCATTTT. Protein product: CASSLTTGNQPQHF.

This sequence joins TRBV7-3 and TRBJ1-1; D unclear. CDR1 SGHTA and CDR2 FQGTGA come from the germline V gene. The CDR3 has 14 amino acids. V dropped 3 bases and J dropped 2 bases, with 10 bases sitting between them. As DNA, the CDR3 is TGTGCCAGCAGCTTGCAAGGAGCTAACACTGAAGCTTTCTTT. Amino acid sequence: CASSLQGANTEAFF.

This sequence joins TRBV6-1 and TRBJ1-2, with 7 bases lining up with TRBD1. V dropped 8 bases and J dropped 4; count of bases not matched to a gene: 7. The CDR3 is made up of 13 amino acids. Germline values: CDR1 MNHNS, CDR2 SASEGT. CDR3 coding DNA: TGTGCCAGCTTAATAGGGGGCTTCTATGGCTACACCTTC. This sequence encodes CASLIGGFYGYTF.

V usage is TRBV11-3 and J usage is TRBJ2-7, with TRBD1 matching over 8 bases. Germline V gene data show CDR1 as SGHNT and CDR2 as YENEEA. After removal of 3 bases from V and 5 bases from J, the junction contained 3 bases not matched to a gene. The CDR3 has 13 amino acids. CDR3 coding DNA: TGTGCCAGCAGCTTTCAGGGGGCAGACGAGCAGTACTTC. Residues: CASSFQGADEQYF.

This CDR3 is CASSYSRRQETQYF. As DNA, the CDR3 is TGTGCCAGCAGTTACTCTCGCAGGCAAGAGACCCAGTACTTC. The chain recombines TRBV6-5 with TRBJ2-5, with no clear D. Germline CDR1 is MNHEY and CDR2 is SVGAGI. CDR3 length: 14 amino acids. V shed 0 bases and J shed 2 bases, with 7 bases lying between them.

The chain joins TRBV6-5 to TRBJ2-7; 7 positions agree with TRBD2. This CDR3 has 15 amino acids. Trimming took 4 bases from V and 2 from J; bases not matched to a gene: 8. From germline, CDR1 is MNHEY and CDR2 SVGAGI. The chain's CDR3 is CASSSGLAAAYEQYF. The CDR3, as DNA: TGTGCCAGCAGTTCCGGGCTAGCGGCCGCCTACGAGCAGTACTTC.

A word on this clone: No conserved phenylalanine or tryptophan is present at the end of the CDR3, so a read error is the likely explanation. The chain is built from TRBV29-1 and TRBJ2-2; D is perhaps TRBD2 (6 bases). V lost 6 bases, J lost 6 bases, and 8 bases lay in between. The CDR3 is 11 amino acids. Germline V lookup: CDR1 SQVTM, CDR2 ANQGSEA. The CDR3 reads CSVGGPGELFV. In DNA form, the CDR3 reads TGCAGCGTGGGGGGACCCGGGGAGCTGTTTGTT.

The V and J genes are TRBV4-1 and TRBJ2-7, with D possibly matching TRBD1 (6 bases). Trimming left V 1 base short and J 3 bases short, with 13 bases between. The length of the CDR3 is 15 residues. The germline V gene encodes CDR1 MGHRA and CDR2 YSYEKL. The CDR3 region is CASSQGGGGSYEQYF. Written as DNA, the CDR3 is TGCGCCAGCAGCCAAGGCGGTGGGGGCAGCTACGAGCAGTACTTC.

The chain has TRBV5-6 and TRBJ2-2, with a weak D call TRBD2 (6 bases). Germline V lookup: CDR1 SGHDT, CDR2 YYEEEE. V was pared by 4 bases and J by 6 bases, with 16 bases between. The CDR3 covers 15 residues. The chain's CDR3 is CASSPGVLGAGELFF. The CDR3 region has the DNA TGTGCCAGCAGCCCGGGGGTCCTTGGGGCCGGGGAGCTGTTTTTT.

The J gene is TRBJ1-2, the V gene TRBV6-5; D remains ambiguous. Germline-derived CDR1 and CDR2 are MNHEY and SVGAGI. This CDR3 region has 16 residues. V was cut by 0 bases and J by 0 bases, with 11 bases left in between. The CDR3 loop is CASSYSLEETNYGYTF. CDR3 coding DNA: TGTGCCAGCAGTTACTCTTTGGAGGAAACTAACTATGGCTACACCTTC.

This sequence joins TRBV10-3 and TRBJ2-1; possibly TRBD2 for D (5 bases). The CDR3 spans 14 residues. Germline assignment: CDR1 ENHRY and CDR2 SYGVKD. Trimming took 10 bases from V and 4 from J, leaving 17 bases between them. The CDR3 DNA reads as TGTGCCACCGCGACTCGCGGAGGATACAATGAGCAGTTCTTC. Translation gives CATATRGGYNEQFF.

In regard to this clone: The sample has other DNA sequences that encode this CDR3 too. This sequence joins TRBV30 and TRBJ1-6; TRBD1 might be the D (6 bases). CDR3 length equals 13 residues. Trimming left V 5 bases short and J 4 bases short, with 9 bases between. Germline assignment: CDR1 GTSNPN and CDR2 SVGIG (reference sequence). CDR3 residues: CAWSGQYNSPLHF. The CDR3 coding sequence is TGTGCCTGGTCCGGACAGTATAATTCACCCCTCCACTTT.

This chain joins TRBV27 and TRBJ1-6, with 7 nucleotides matching TRBD1. CDR1 is MNHEY, CDR2 SMNVEV, per germline (reference sequence). The V segment lost 0 bases and the J segment 10 bases; nucleotides outside the gene matches: 6. The CDR3 extends over 15 amino acids. CDR3 residues: CASSLSYQGESPLHF. For the CDR3, the DNA is TGTGCCAGCAGTTTATCTTATCAGGGGGAGTCACCCCTCCACTTT.

V usage is TRBV1 and J usage is TRBJ2-1; the DNA was not used to check the table's D call, TRBD2. TRBV1 counts as a pseudogene. The CDR3 has 14 amino acids. The CDR3: CTSSGVAGVGEQFF. The CDR3 bases are TGCACCAGCAGCGGGGTAGCGGGAGTTGGTGAGCAGTTCTTC.

The chain has TRBV7-9 and TRBJ1-2, with D possibly being TRBD1 (5 bases). The CDR3 is 17 residues long. In germline, CDR1 is SEHNR, CDR2 FQNEAQ (reference sequence). Trimming shortened V by 2 bases and J by 3 bases, and 19 bases separated the two germline ends. CDR3 sequence (DNA): TGTGCCAGCAGCTTATGGATCCCTTCAGACAGAGACTATGGCTACACCTTC. It yields the protein CASSLWIPSDRDYGYTF.